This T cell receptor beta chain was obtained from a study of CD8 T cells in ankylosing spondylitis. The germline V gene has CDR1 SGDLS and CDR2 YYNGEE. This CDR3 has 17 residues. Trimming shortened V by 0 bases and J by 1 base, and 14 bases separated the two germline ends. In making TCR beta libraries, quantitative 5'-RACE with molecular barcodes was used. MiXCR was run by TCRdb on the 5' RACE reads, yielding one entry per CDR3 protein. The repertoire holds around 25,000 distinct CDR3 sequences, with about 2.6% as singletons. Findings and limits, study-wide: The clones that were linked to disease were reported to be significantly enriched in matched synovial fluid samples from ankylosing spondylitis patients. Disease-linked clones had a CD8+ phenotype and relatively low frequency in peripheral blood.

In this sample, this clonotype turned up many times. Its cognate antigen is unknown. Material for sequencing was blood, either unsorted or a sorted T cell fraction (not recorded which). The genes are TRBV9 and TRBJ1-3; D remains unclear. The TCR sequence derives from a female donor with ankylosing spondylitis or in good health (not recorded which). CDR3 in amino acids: CASSVAMGYLSGNTIYF. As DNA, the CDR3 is TGTGCCAGCAGCGTAGCTATGGGGTATCTTTCTGGAAACACCATATATTTT. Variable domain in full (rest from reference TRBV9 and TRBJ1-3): DSGVTQTPKHLITATGQRVTLRCSPRSGDLSVYWYQQSLDQGLQFLIQYYNGEERAKGNILERFSAQQFPDLHSELNLSSLELGDSALYFCASSVAMGYLSGNTIYFGEGSWLTVV.